The following is a T cell receptor beta chain sequence with its context. Its matching antigen is unknown. These data come from a study of cytomegalovirus exposure and HLA in healthy donors. Study details: The 120 validation repertoires matched the 500 to 750 first-cohort repertoires in platform, a later analysis reported. Findings and limits, study-wide: Investigators reported 150 to 200 TCR beta chains as tied to cytomegalovirus. Reports credit the classifier with highly specific, highly sensitive diagnosis of cytomegalovirus status.

Assay used: immunoSEQ multiplex PCR; TCRdb lists only in-frame clones, some missing. The sample lists some 250,000 clones, less than 95% occurring once. This CDR3 comprises 16 residues. Germline V lookup: CDR1 SGHNT, CDR2 YYREEE (reference sequence). V dropped 5 bases and J dropped 6; count of bases not matched to a gene: 12. The sequence was collected from a woman younger than 45 in good health and CMV-seronegative. The sequencing sample was made of PBMCs. The chain carries TRBV5-4 and TRBJ2-7; 12 nucleotides agree with TRBD2. For the CDR3, the DNA is TGTGCCAGCAGTTCTTCTAGCGGGAGGGCCCTTGGCGAGCAGTACTTC. It specifies CASSSSSGRALGEQYF.